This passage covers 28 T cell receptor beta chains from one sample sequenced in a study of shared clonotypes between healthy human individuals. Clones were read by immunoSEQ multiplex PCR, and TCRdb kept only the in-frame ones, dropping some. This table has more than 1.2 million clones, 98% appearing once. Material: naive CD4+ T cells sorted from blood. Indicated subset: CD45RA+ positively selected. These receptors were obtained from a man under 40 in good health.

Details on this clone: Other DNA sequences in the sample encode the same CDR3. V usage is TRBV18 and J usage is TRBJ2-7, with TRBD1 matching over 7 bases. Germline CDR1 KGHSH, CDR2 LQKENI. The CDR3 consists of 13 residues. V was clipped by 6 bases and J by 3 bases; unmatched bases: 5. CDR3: CASSPGQHYEQYF. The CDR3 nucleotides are TGTGCCAGCTCTCCGGGACAGCACTACGAGCAGTACTTC.

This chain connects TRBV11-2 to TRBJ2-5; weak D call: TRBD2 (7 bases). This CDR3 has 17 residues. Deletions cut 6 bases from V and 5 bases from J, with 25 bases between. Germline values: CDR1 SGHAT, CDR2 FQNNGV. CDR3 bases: TGTGCCAGCAGTAAGGGGGGGGTACCCACTTTCGGGGAGACCCAGTACTTC. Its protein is CASSKGGVPTFGETQYF.

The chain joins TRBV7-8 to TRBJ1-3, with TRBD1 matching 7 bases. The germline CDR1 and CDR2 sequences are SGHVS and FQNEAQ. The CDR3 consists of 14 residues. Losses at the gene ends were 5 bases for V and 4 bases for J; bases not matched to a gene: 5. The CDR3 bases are TGTGCCAGCAGCGAACGGGACAGCGGAAACACCATATATTTT. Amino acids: CASSERDSGNTIYF.

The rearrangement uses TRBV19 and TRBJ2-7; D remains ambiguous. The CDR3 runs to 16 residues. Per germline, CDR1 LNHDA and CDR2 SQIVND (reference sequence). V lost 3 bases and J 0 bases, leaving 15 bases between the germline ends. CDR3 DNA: TGTGCCAGTAGTATGTCCCTGAGCACCTCCTCCTACGAGCAGTACTTC. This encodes CASSMSLSTSSYEQYF. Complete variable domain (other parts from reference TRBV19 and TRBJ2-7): DGGITQSPKYLFRKEGQNVTLSCEQNLNHDAMYWYRQDPGQGLRLIYYSQIVNDFQKGDIAEGYSVSREKKESFPLTVTSAQKNPTAFYLCASSMSLSTSSYEQYFGPGTRLTVT.

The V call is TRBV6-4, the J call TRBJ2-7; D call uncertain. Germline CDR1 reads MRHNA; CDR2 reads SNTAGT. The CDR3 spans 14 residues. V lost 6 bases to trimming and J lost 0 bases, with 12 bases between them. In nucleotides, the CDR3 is TGTGCCAGCAGGCCTCAGGTGAGCTCCTACGAGCAGTACTTC. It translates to CASRPQVSSYEQYF.

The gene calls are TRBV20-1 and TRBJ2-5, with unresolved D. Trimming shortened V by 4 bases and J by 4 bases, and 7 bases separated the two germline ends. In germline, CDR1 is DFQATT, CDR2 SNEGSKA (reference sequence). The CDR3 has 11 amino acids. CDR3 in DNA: TGCAGTGCTAAGCAGTCAGAGACCCAGTACTTC. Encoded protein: CSAKQSETQYF.

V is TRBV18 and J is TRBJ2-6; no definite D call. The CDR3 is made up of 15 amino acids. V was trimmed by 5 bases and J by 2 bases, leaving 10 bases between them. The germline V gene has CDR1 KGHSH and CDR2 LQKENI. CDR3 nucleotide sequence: TGTGCCAGCTCATTGATTCCAACTGGGGCCAACGTCCTGACTTTC. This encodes CASSLIPTGANVLTF. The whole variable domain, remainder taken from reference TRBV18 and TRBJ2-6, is NAGVMQNPRHLVRRRGQEARLRCSPMKGHSHVYWYRQLPEEGLKFMVYLQKENIIDESGMPKERFSAEFPKEGPSILRIQQVVRGDSAAYFCASSLIPTGANVLTFGAGSRLTVL.

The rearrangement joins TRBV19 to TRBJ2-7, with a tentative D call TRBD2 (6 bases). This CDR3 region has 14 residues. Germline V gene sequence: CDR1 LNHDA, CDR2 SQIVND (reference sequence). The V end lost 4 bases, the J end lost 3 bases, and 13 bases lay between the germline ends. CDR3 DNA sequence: TGTGCCAGTAGTACCTCTATGGGGGGCTACGAGCAGTACTTC. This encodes CASSTSMGGYEQYF.

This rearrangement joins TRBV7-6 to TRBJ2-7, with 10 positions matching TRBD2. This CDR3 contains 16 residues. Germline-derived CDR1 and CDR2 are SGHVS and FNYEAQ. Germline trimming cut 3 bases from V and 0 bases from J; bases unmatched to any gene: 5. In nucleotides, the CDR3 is TGTGCCAGCAGCTTTGGACTAGCGGAGAACTCCTACGAGCAGTACTTC. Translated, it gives CASSFGLAENSYEQYF.

Here the CDR3 DNA reads TGTGCCAGCAGCTTAGCACCCGGGGGGCTCTACGAGCAGTACTTC. Translated, it gives CASSLAPGGLYEQYF. The chain links TRBV7-3 to TRBJ2-7; D is perhaps TRBD2 (7 bases). Trimming left V 2 bases short and J 3 bases short, with 14 bases between. The CDR3 has 15 residues. Germline V gives CDR1 SGHTA, CDR2 FQGTGA.

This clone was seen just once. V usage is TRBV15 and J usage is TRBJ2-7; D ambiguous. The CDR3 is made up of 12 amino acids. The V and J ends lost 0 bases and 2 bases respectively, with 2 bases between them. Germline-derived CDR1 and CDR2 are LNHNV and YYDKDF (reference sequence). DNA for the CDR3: TGTGCCACCAGCAGAGAGGCCTACGAGCAGTACTTC. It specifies CATSREAYEQYF.

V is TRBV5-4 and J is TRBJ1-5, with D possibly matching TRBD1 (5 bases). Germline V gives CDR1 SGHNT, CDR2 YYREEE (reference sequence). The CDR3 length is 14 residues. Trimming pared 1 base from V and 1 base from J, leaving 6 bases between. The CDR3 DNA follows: TGTGCCAGCAGCTTGAAGGGGAGCAATCAGCCCCAGCATTTT. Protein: CASSLKGSNQPQHF.

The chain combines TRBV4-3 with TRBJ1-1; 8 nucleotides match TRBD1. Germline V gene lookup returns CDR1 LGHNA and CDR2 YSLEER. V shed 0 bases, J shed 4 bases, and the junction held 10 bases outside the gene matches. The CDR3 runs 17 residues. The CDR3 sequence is CASSQDQGARLSTEAFF. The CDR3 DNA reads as TGCGCCAGCAGCCAAGACCAGGGGGCCCGTCTCAGCACTGAAGCTTTCTTT.

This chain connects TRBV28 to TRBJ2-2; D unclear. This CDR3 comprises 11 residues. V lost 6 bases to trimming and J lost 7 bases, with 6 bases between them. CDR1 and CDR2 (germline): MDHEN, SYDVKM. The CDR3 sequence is CASRTGGELFF. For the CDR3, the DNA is TGTGCCAGCAGAACGGGCGGGGAGCTGTTTTTT.

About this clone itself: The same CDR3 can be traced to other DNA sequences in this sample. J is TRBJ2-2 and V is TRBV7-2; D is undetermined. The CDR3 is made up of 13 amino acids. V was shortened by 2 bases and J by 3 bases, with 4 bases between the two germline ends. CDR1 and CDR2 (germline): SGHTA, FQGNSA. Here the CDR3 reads CASSLSYTGELFF. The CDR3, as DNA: TGTGCCAGCAGCTTATCGTACACCGGGGAGCTGTTTTTT.

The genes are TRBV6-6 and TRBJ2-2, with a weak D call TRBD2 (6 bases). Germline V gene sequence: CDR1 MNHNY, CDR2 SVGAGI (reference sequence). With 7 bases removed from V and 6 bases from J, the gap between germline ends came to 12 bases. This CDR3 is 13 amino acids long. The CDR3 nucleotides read TGTGCCAGCACTCGTACTAGCCCCGGGGAGCTGTTTTTT. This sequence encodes CASTRTSPGELFF.

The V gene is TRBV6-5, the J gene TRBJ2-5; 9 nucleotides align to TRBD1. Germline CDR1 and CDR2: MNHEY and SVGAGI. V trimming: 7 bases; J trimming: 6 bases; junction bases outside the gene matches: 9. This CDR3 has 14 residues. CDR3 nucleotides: TGTGCCAGCAATACCGACAGGGGGGTAAAGACCCAGTACTTC. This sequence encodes CASNTDRGVKTQYF.

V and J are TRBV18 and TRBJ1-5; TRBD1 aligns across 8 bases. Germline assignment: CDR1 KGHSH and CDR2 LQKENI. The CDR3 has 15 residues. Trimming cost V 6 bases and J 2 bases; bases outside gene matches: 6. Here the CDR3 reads CASSYPGGGNQPQHF. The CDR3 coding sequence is TGTGCCAGCTCGTACCCAGGGGGCGGCAATCAGCCCCAGCATTTT.

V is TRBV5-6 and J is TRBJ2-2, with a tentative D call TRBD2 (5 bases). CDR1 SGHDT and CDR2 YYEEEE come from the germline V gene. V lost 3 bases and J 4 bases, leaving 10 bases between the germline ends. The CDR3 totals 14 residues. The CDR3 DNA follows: TGTGCCAGCAGCTCGCGGGTGGGCACCGGGGAGCTGTTTTTT. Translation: CASSSRVGTGELFF.

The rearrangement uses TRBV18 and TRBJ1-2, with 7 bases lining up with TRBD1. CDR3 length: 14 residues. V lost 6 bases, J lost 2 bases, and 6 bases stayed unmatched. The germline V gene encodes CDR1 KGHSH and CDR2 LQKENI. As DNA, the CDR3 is TGTGCCAGCTCGCTAGGACAGGCGAACTATGGCTACACCTTC. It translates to CASSLGQANYGYTF. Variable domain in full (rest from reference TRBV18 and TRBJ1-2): NAGVMQNPRHLVRRRGQEARLRCSPMKGHSHVYWYRQLPEEGLKFMVYLQKENIIDESGMPKERFSAEFPKEGPSILRIQQVVRGDSAAYFCASSLGQANYGYTFGSGTRLTVV.

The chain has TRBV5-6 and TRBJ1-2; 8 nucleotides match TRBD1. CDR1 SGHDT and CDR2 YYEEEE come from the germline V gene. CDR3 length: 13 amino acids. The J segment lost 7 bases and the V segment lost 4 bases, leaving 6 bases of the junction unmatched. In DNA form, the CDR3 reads TGTGCCAGCAGCCTGGGACAGGTTCGTGGCTACACCTTC. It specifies CASSLGQVRGYTF.

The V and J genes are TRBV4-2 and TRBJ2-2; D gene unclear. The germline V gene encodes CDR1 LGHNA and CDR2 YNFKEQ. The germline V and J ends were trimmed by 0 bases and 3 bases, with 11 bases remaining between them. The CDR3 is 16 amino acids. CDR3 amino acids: CASSQEVFTYTGELFF. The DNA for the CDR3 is TGTGCCAGCAGCCAAGAGGTCTTCACTTACACCGGGGAGCTGTTTTTT.

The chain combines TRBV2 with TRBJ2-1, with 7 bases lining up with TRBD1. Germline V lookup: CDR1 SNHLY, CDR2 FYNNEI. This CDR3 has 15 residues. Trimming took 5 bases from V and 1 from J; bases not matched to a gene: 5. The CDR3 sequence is CASSRQGGSYNEQFF. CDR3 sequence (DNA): TGTGCCAGCAGTAGACAGGGCGGGTCCTACAATGAGCAGTTCTTC.

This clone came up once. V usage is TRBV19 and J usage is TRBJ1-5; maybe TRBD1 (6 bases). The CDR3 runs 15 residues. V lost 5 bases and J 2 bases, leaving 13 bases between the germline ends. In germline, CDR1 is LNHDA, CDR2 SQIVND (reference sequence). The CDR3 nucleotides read TGTGCCAGTAGTTCTTACCCAGGGGGCAATCAGCCCCAGCATTTT. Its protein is CASSSYPGGNQPQHF.

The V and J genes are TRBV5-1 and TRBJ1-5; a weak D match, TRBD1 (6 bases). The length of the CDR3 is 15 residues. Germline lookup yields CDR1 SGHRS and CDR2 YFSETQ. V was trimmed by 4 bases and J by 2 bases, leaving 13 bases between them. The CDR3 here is CASSPTGLGNQPQHF. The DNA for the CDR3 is TGCGCCAGCAGCCCGACAGGTTTAGGCAATCAGCCCCAGCATTTT.

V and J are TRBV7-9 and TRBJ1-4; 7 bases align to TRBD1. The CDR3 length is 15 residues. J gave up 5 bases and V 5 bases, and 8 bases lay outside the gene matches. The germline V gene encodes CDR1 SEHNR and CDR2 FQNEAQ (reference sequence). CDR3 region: CASSPTGTVNEKLFF. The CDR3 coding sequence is TGTGCCAGCAGCCCCACCGGGACAGTCAATGAAAAACTGTTTTTT.

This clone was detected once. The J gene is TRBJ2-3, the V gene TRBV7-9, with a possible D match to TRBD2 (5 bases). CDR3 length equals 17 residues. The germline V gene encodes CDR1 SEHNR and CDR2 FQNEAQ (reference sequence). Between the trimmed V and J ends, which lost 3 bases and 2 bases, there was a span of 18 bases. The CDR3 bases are TGTGCCAGCAGCTTCGGACCTCGCGGGTTAGACACAGATACGCAGTATTTT. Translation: CASSFGPRGLDTDTQYF.

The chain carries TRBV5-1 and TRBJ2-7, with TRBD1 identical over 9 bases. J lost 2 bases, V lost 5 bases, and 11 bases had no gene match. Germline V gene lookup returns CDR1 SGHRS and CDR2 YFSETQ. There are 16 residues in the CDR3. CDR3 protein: CASRRTTGQGTYEQYF. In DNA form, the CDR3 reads TGCGCCAGCAGGCGGACGACGGGACAGGGAACCTACGAGCAGTACTTC.